These 20 T cell receptor beta chains originate from one sample sequenced in a study of blood T cell repertoires in COVID-19 (TCRdb year 2020). The library relied on the immunoSEQ multiplex PCR assay. The source is immuneACCESS, and TCRdb retained only in-frame sequences with V and J called. Part of the clones is not carried over; for the studies checked, unresolved V genes explain less than half of this, and the remainder is unexplained. Within this sample are 150,000 or so clones, with roughly 84% of them counted one time only. 3% to 4.5% of the sample rests with the top ten. Sequencing was carried out using peripheral blood. These receptor sequences come from a woman aged 55-70 years with acute or convalescent COVID-19.

V gene TRBV28 combines with J gene TRBJ2-7; a possible D gene is TRBD1 (6 bases). The length of the CDR3 is 16 residues. Germline assignment: CDR1 MDHEN and CDR2 SYDVKM. With 1 base removed from V and 0 bases from J, the gap between germline ends came to 13 bases. The CDR3 coding sequence is TGTGCCAGCAGTTTATCCCCCTTGGACAGCTCCTACGAGCAGTACTTC. It yields the protein CASSLSPLDSSYEQYF.

V usage is TRBV21-1 and J usage is TRBJ2-6; the listed D gene, TRBD1, was not tested against the DNA. TRBV21-1 corresponds to a pseudogene. The CDR3 extends over 15 amino acids. CDR3 sequence: CASSKASSGANVLTF. For the CDR3, the DNA is TGTGCCAGCAGCAAAGCCAGCTCTGGGGCCAACGTCCTGACTTTC.

This clone was recorded only once. The chain combines TRBV11-2 with TRBJ2-1; 10 bases line up with TRBD2. Germline V gives CDR1 SGHAT, CDR2 FQNNGV. Losses at the gene ends were 1 base for V and 8 bases for J; bases not matched to a gene: 8. The CDR3 runs 16 residues. The CDR3 spells CASSLGASGRGYEQFF. The CDR3 coding sequence is TGTGCCAGCAGCTTAGGGGCTAGCGGGAGAGGGTATGAGCAGTTCTTC.

The chain combines TRBV18 with TRBJ1-2, with 7 bases that match TRBD1. After removal of 3 bases from V and 8 bases from J, the junction contained 9 bases not matched to a gene. This CDR3 has 14 amino acids. Germline CDR1 and CDR2: KGHSH and LQKENI. The CDR3: CASSPGQFTEGYTF. DNA for the CDR3: TGTGCCAGCTCACCGGGACAGTTTACGGAAGGCTACACCTTC. The full variable domain, its missing parts supplied by reference TRBV18 and TRBJ1-2, is NAGVMQNPRHLVRRRGQEARLRCSPMKGHSHVYWYRQLPEEGLKFMVYLQKENIIDESGMPKERFSAEFPKEGPSILRIQQVVRGDSAAYFCASSPGQFTEGYTFGSGTRLTVV.

V usage is TRBV9 and J usage is TRBJ2-3, with 8 bases fitting TRBD2. Germline trimming cut 0 bases from V and 4 bases from J; bases unmatched to any gene: 4. The CDR3 covers 15 residues. Germline values: CDR1 SGDLS, CDR2 YYNGEE. For the CDR3, the DNA is TGTGCCAGCAGCGTAGCGGGAGGGTACGCAGATACGCAGTATTTT. It codes for CASSVAGGYADTQYF.

V is TRBV6-2 or TRBV6-3 and J is TRBJ2-4; 8 nucleotides align to TRBD1. Germline CDR1 is MNHEY and CDR2 is SVGEGT. The J segment lost 6 bases and the V segment lost 2 bases, leaving 3 bases of the junction unmatched. The CDR3 spans 14 residues. Here the CDR3 DNA reads TGTGCCAGCAGTTACCAGGACAGGGTAAACATTCAGTACTTC. Translation: CASSYQDRVNIQYF.

This clone was recorded once. V gene TRBV13 combines with J gene TRBJ2-1; 8 bases map to TRBD2. J lost 3 bases, V lost 5 bases, and 15 bases had no gene match. The CDR3 runs to 18 residues. In germline, CDR1 is PRHDT, CDR2 FYEKMQ (reference sequence). CDR3 bases: TGTGCCAGCAGCCAGTCGGGACTAGGTGGGGTGGACTACAATGAGCAGTTCTTC. It codes for CASSQSGLGGVDYNEQFF.

The CDR3 DNA is TGTGCCAGCAGCTTCTCCCATAACAGTGATACGCAGTATTTT. Translated, it gives CASSFSHNSDTQYF. The chain couples TRBV7-3 to TRBJ2-3; D remains ambiguous. The CDR3 length is 14 residues. V shed 3 bases and J shed 6 bases, with 13 bases lying between them. Germline CDR1 reads SGHTA; CDR2 reads FQGTGA.

V is TRBV6-7 and J is TRBJ2-7; 10 positions agree with TRBD2. TRBV6-7 qualifies as an ORF whose function is uncertain. This CDR3 is 18 amino acids long. V dropped 2 bases and J dropped 7; count of bases not matched to a gene: 17. The CDR3 DNA is TGTGCCAGCAGTTACGGTCCTAGCGGGAGAGTTCTCCAAAAAGAGCAGTACTTC. The encoded protein is CASSYGPSGRVLQKEQYF.

The genes are TRBV9 and TRBJ2-1, with D possibly being TRBD2 (6 bases). The V end was cut by 3 bases, the J end by 10 bases, with 14 bases between. This CDR3 has 13 residues. Germline assignment: CDR1 SGDLS and CDR2 YYNGEE. The CDR3 DNA sequence: TGTGCCAGCAGCGGGGACTTGCCCCCCGAGCAGTTCTTC. Translating it yields CASSGDLPPEQFF.

This clone has a single count. The CDR3 protein is CASRTGGAGEKLFF. The CDR3 DNA follows: TGTGCCAGCAGGACAGGGGGCGCCGGGGAAAAACTGTTTTTT. The J gene is TRBJ1-4, the V gene TRBV27, with TRBD1 matching over 10 bases. Germline CDR1 is MNHEY and CDR2 is SMNVEV (reference sequence). CDR3 length: 14 amino acids. Trimming cost V 6 bases and J 8 bases; bases outside gene matches: 6.

CDR3 DNA: TGTGCCAGTAGTTCGTCAGCGTCACCCCTCCACTTT. It is translated as CASSSSASPLHF. The chain couples TRBV19 to TRBJ1-6; D call uncertain. The V and J ends lost 5 bases and 10 bases respectively, with 9 bases between them. The germline CDR1 and CDR2 sequences are LNHDA and SQIVND (reference sequence). The CDR3 covers 12 residues.

The rearrangement links TRBV11-2 to TRBJ2-1; 7 bases line up with TRBD2. The V segment lost 3 bases and the J segment 0 bases; nucleotides outside the gene matches: 14. Looked up from germline, CDR1 is SGHAT and CDR2 is FQNNGV. This CDR3 region has 19 residues. The CDR3 protein is CASSLDGREGPSSYNEQFF. The CDR3 coding sequence is TGTGCCAGCAGCTTGGACGGTAGGGAGGGACCTAGCTCCTACAATGAGCAGTTCTTC.

V and J are TRBV29-1 and TRBJ2-1, with 9 bases aligning to TRBD2. Looked up from germline, CDR1 is SQVTM and CDR2 is ANQGSEA. V dropped 3 bases and J dropped 3; count of bases not matched to a gene: 6. The CDR3 covers 15 residues. The CDR3 DNA sequence: TGCAGCGTTGATGCGCGGGAGGGTGTCTACAATGAGCAGTTCTTC. Translated: CSVDAREGVYNEQFF.

CDR3 coding DNA: TGTGCCACCCAGAAGGGACTAGGGAGTAGCGGGGAGCTGTTTTTT. The encoded protein is CATQKGLGSSGELFF. The chain links TRBV24-1 to TRBJ2-2; 8 bases are a match to TRBD2. J gave up 7 bases and V 9 bases, and 12 bases lay outside the gene matches. The germline V gene has CDR1 KGHDR and CDR2 SFDVKD. The CDR3 consists of 15 residues.

Here the CDR3 DNA reads TGTGCCAGCAGTTTCGACCTGACAGGTTCTTACGAGCAGTACTTC. Translation gives CASSFDLTGSYEQYF. The V gene is TRBV6-6, the J gene TRBJ2-7, with D possibly TRBD1 on 6 matching bases. Germline CDR1 reads MNHNY; CDR2 reads SVGAGI (reference sequence). V lost 4 bases and J 4 bases, leaving 17 bases between the germline ends. The CDR3 runs to 15 residues.

This clone was observed a single time. The chain employs TRBV29-1 and TRBJ2-1; 16 bases agree with TRBD2. The CDR3 runs 21 residues. Trimming removed 3 bases from V and 8 bases from J; junction bases left unmatched: 22. Germline CDR1 reads SQVTM; CDR2 reads ANQGSEA. The CDR3 DNA follows: TGCAGCGTTGATGGTTCTGCCGGGACTAGCGGGAGGGCCTCTCTTTTCGATGAGCAGTTCTTC. This gives the protein CSVDGSAGTSGRASLFDEQFF.

The chain links TRBV5-8 to TRBJ2-2; 7 positions match TRBD2. V gave up 5 bases and J gave up 0 bases; unmatched junction bases: 4. The CDR3 is 15 residues long. Germline loops: CDR1 SGHTS, CDR2 YDEGEE. The CDR3 protein is CASSSSGTNTGELFF. As DNA, the CDR3 is TGTGCCAGCAGTTCTAGCGGTACGAACACCGGGGAGCTGTTTTTT. The full variable domain, completed using reference TRBV5-8 and TRBJ2-2, is EAGVTQSPTHLIKTRGQQATLRCSPISGHTSVYWYQQALGLGLQFLLWYDEGEERNRGNFPPRFSGRQFPNYSSELNVNALELEDSALYLCASSSSGTNTGELFFGEGSRLTVL.

CDR3 bases: TGTGCCAGCGATTCAAGCAGCTGGACTGAGAGCTCCTACGAGCAGTACTTC. This encodes CASDSSSWTESSYEQYF. This chain connects TRBV28 to TRBJ2-7; weak D call: TRBD2 (5 bases). This CDR3 is built from 17 residues. V lost 8 bases, J lost 0 bases, and 23 bases lay in between. Germline V gene sequence: CDR1 MDHEN, CDR2 SYDVKM.

For the CDR3, the DNA is TGTGCCAGCTCAACTAGCGGCCAAGAGACCCAGTACTTC. It encodes CASSTSGQETQYF. The V gene is TRBV18, the J gene TRBJ2-5, with 8 nucleotides matching TRBD2. The CDR3 loop spans 13 amino acids. CDR1 KGHSH and CDR2 LQKENI come from the germline V gene. V trimming: 5 bases; J trimming: 1 base; junction bases outside the gene matches: 0.